Listed below are T cell receptor beta chains from one sample, sequenced in a study of shared clonotypes between healthy human individuals. Repertoires were generated with immunoSEQ multiplex PCR, while TCRdb's copy carries only in-frame clones and drops some. The sample records around 2,000,000 clones, roughly 94% being singletons. Input material: naive CD8+ T cells sorted from blood. All receptors come from a man in his late teens or twenties in good health. Both conserved end residues are part of each CDR3. Each record gives: CDR3 length, D gene, clone size, V gene, J gene, CDR3 protein, CDR3 DNA. D genes are given only for firm matches. Some rows mark clone size as missing; the rest say once, few, many or name a class of expanded clone.

>14|TRBD2|.|TRBV28|TRBJ2-1
CASSSSGLWDEQFF
TGTGCCAGCAGTTCTAGCGGCCTATGGGATGAGCAGTTCTTC
>12|.|.|TRBV27|TRBJ2-7
CASSSVDYEQYF
TGTGCCAGCAGTTCGGTCGACTACGAGCAGTACTTC
>15|TRBD1|.|TRBV9|TRBJ1-2
CASSATGGSNYGYTF
TGTGCCAGCAGCGCGACAGGGGGCTCTAACTATGGCTACACCTTC
>14|.|.|TRBV6-5|TRBJ2-7
CASSYSTVTYEQYF
TGTGCCAGCAGTTACTCGACCGTAACCTACGAGCAGTACTTC
>13|.|.|TRBV30|TRBJ2-7
CAWSVTELYEQYF
TGTGCCTGGAGTGTAACGGAACTGTACGAGCAGTACTTC
>15|.|.|TRBV11-2|TRBJ2-6
CASSLDYFLANVLTF
TGTGCCAGCAGCTTGGACTATTTCTTGGCCAACGTCCTGACTTTC
>17|.|.|TRBV7-9|TRBJ2-1
CASSLALNDVSYNEQFF
TGTGCCAGCAGCTTAGCTCTAAACGATGTTTCCTACAATGAGCAGTTCTTC
>14|.|.|TRBV6-1|TRBJ1-5
CASKGPDSNQPQHF
TGTGCCAGCAAGGGTCCGGATAGCAATCAGCCCCAGCATTTT
>14|.|.|TRBV10-3|TRBJ2-5
CAISGVQIQETQYF
TGTGCCATCAGTGGAGTACAGATCCAAGAGACCCAGTACTTC
>18|.|.|TRBV7-9|TRBJ2-5
CASSPRRPQRTDQETQYF
TGTGCCAGCAGCCCACGGCGTCCTCAGCGGACAGATCAAGAGACCCAGTACTTC
>14|.|.|TRBV6-5|TRBJ2-7
CASSFAEGYYEQYF
TGTGCCAGCAGTTTCGCGGAGGGATACTACGAGCAGTACTTC
>15|TRBD2|.|TRBV10-3|TRBJ2-5
CAISALAGVQETQYF
TGTGCCATCAGTGCCCTAGCGGGGGTCCAAGAGACCCAGTACTTC
>16|.|.|TRBV27|TRBJ1-2
CASSLSGGMGNYGYTF
TGTGCCAGCAGTTTATCGGGTGGGATGGGAAACTATGGCTACACCTTC
>15|.|once|TRBV10-3|TRBJ1-4
CAISESSGFNEKLFF
TGTGCCATCAGTGAGTCATCAGGGTTTAATGAAAAACTGTTTTTT
>14|TRBD1|.|TRBV28|TRBJ1-2
CASSEPGQDYGYTF
TGTGCCAGCAGTGAACCGGGACAGGACTATGGCTACACCTTC
>13|TRBD1|.|TRBV9|TRBJ2-7
CASSPGQGYEQYF
TGTGCCAGCAGCCCCGGACAGGGCTACGAGCAGTACTTC
>15|.|.|TRBV7-9|TRBJ1-4
CASSSGVQGRSKLFF
TGTGCCAGCAGCTCCGGGGTGCAGGGGAGGTCAAAACTGTTTTTT
>13|.|once|TRBV25-1|TRBJ2-7
CASSECPQCEQYF
TGTGCCAGCAGTGAGTGTCCCCAGTGCGAGCAGTACTTC
>13|.|.|TRBV6-1|TRBJ1-4
CASSPGWAEKLFF
TGTGCCAGCAGCCCCGGTTGGGCTGAAAAACTGTTTTTT
>15|.|few|TRBV27|TRBJ1-6
CASSFLGPGNSPLHF
TGTGCCAGCAGTTTCCTAGGGCCGGGGAATTCACCCCTCCACTTT
>17|.|.|TRBV13|TRBJ2-3
CASSETGTTAITDTQYF
TGTGCCAGCAGTGAAACCGGGACAACGGCGATCACAGATACGCAGTATTTT
>16|TRBD1|.|TRBV4-3|TRBJ1-5
CASSQGTGQGYQPQHF
TGCGCCAGCAGCCAAGGTACGGGACAGGGGTATCAGCCCCAGCATTTT
>13|TRBD1|.|TRBV28|TRBJ1-2
CASRSGTGNGYTF
TGTGCCAGCAGATCCGGGACAGGGAATGGCTACACCTTC
>15|.|.|TRBV11-2|TRBJ2-7
CASSAPLGRQGEQYF
TGTGCCAGCAGCGCGCCCTTGGGAAGGCAGGGCGAGCAGTACTTC
>16|.|few|TRBV6-1|TRBJ1-6
CASSEQGLGYNSPLHF
TGTGCCAGCAGTGAACAGGGGCTGGGCTATAATTCACCCCTCCACTTT
>14|.|.|TRBV5-1|TRBJ2-7
CASSFTGYSYEQYF
TGCGCCAGCAGCTTCACAGGATACTCCTACGAGCAGTACTTC
>15|.|.|TRBV6-1|TRBJ2-7
CASSEIVPLNIPRYF
TGTGCCAGCAGTGAAATTGTCCCCCTCAATATTCCCCGGTACTTC
>16|.|.|TRBV5-1|TRBJ1-5
CASSLEGGGGNQPQHF
TGCGCCAGCAGCTTGGAGGGCGGGGGAGGCAATCAGCCCCAGCATTTT
>14|.|.|TRBV10-1|TRBJ1-1
CASSEDSMNTEAFF
TGCGCCAGCAGTGAAGACAGCATGAACACTGAAGCTTTCTTT
>13|TRBD2|.|TRBV29-1|TRBJ2-7
CSVALAGPYEQYF
TGCAGCGTGGCTTTAGCGGGGCCTTACGAGCAGTACTTC
>19|.|.|TRBV30|TRBJ2-2
CAWSPDGGHLITNTGELFF
TGTGCCTGGAGTCCGGACGGGGGACACCTCATCACGAACACCGGGGAGCTGTTTTTT
>15|.|.|TRBV7-9|TRBJ2-1
CASSLSEGVYNEQFF
TGTGCCAGCAGCCTCAGCGAAGGGGTATACAATGAGCAGTTCTTC
>13|.|.|TRBV29-1|TRBJ2-7
CSVEEPGSYEQYF
TGCAGCGTTGAAGAGCCAGGTTCCTACGAGCAGTACTTC
>14|.|.|TRBV30|TRBJ2-2
CAWSAPGDTGELFF
TGTGCCTGGAGTGCCCCAGGGGACACCGGGGAGCTGTTTTTT
>16|.|.|TRBV27|TRBJ2-7
CASSPQAGQLTYEQYF
TGTGCCAGCAGCCCGCAAGCCGGACAGCTTACCTACGAGCAGTACTTC
>13|.|.|TRBV27|TRBJ1-4
CASSGEANEKLFF
TGTGCCAGCAGCGGGGAGGCTAATGAAAAACTGTTTTTT
>14|TRBD1|.|TRBV6-1|TRBJ2-7
CASRAGQGPYEQYF
TGTGCCAGCAGGGCGGGACAGGGCCCCTACGAGCAGTACTTC
>14|.|.|TRBV28|TRBJ1-6
CASNEVSVNSPLHF
TGTGCCAGCAACGAAGTGAGCGTTAATTCACCCCTCCACTTT
>12|.|.|TRBV2|TRBJ2-7
CASILFGYEQYF
TGTGCCAGCATCCTCTTCGGATACGAGCAGTACTTC
>14|.|.|TRBV10-3|TRBJ1-1
CAIMSRQVNTEAFF
TGTGCCATCATGTCGCGGCAGGTGAACACTGAAGCTTTCTTT
>15|.|.|TRBV27|TRBJ2-7
CASSLGRGPSYEQYF
TGTGCCAGCAGTTTAGGCCGGGGGCCCTCCTACGAGCAGTACTTC
>11|TRBD1|once|TRBV4-1|TRBJ2-7
CASGQGNEQYF
TGCGCCAGCGGACAGGGAAACGAGCAGTACTTC
>14|.|once|TRBV11-2|TRBJ2-1
CASSLVAEYNEQFF
TGTGCCAGCAGCTTAGTAGCGGAATACAATGAGCAGTTCTTC
>14|.|.|TRBV9|TRBJ1-2
CASSDGQPHYGYTF
TGTGCCAGCAGCGACGGACAGCCGCACTATGGCTACACCTTC
>14|TRBD2|.|TRBV6-8|TRBJ2-7
CASSYPGLAREQYF
TGTGCCAGCAGTTACCCGGGACTAGCGCGGGAGCAGTACTTC
>16|.|.|TRBV11-1|TRBJ1-2
CASSLLAGTYTYGYTF
TGTGCCAGCAGCTTACTGGCCGGGACATACACCTATGGCTACACCTTC
>15|TRBD1|.|TRBV5-5|TRBJ2-5
CASSSPGQVRETQYF
TGTGCCAGCAGCTCCCCGGGACAGGTACGAGAGACCCAGTACTTC
>13|.|.|TRBV28|TRBJ2-7
CASSAGGTYEQYF
TGTGCCAGTAGTGCTGGAGGGACCTACGAGCAGTACTTC
>11|.|.|TRBV10-2|TRBJ2-7
CASGGEYEQYF
TGCGCCAGCGGGGGCGAGTACGAGCAGTACTTC
>17|.|.|TRBV28|TRBJ2-7
CASSLGASLRGSYEQYF
TGTGCCAGCAGTTTAGGAGCCTCTCTGAGGGGATCCTACGAGCAGTACTTC
>16|.|.|TRBV19|TRBJ2-7
CASSIFGGPIDHEQYF
TGTGCCAGTAGTATCTTCGGGGGCCCCATCGATCACGAGCAGTACTTC
>15|TRBD1|.|TRBV6-5|TRBJ1-4
CASSSRDRGNEKLFF
TGTGCCAGCAGTTCCCGGGACAGGGGAAATGAAAAACTGTTTTTT
>13|.|.|TRBV29-1|TRBJ2-2
CSVTSPSTGELFF
TGCAGCGTTACCTCTCCGAGCACCGGGGAGCTGTTTTTT
>14|.|.|TRBV15|TRBJ2-7
CATSRDNREYEQYF
TGTGCCACCAGCAGAGATAACAGGGAGTACGAGCAGTACTTC
>11|.|.|TRBV27|TRBJ1-2
CASSFGGYYTF
TGTGCCAGCAGTTTTGGGGGGTACTACACCTTC